The rows below give T cell receptor beta chains drawn from one sample of a study of radiotherapy plus CTLA-4 blockade in lung cancer. Assay: immunoSEQ multiplex PCR; the TCRdb copy retains only in-frame clones and omits some. In the table there are 25,000 to 35,000 clones, roughly 70% of which are singletons. The sequencing here drew on peripheral blood, taken from a patient treated with radiotherapy plus ipilimumab. The receptors derive from a human donor with non-small cell lung cancer whose response to radiotherapy plus ipilimumab could not be evaluated. Both conserved end residues are part of each CDR3. D genes are given only for firm matches.

D	V	J	CDR3
NA	TRBV6-6	TRBJ1-1	CASSPVGTEAFF
NA	TRBV19	TRBJ1-2	CATKLRATGANYGYTF
TRBD1	TRBV6-1	TRBJ1-2	CASRKDRRHYGYTF
NA	TRBV5-1	TRBJ1-5	CASSLSGSSGQPQHF
TRBD1	TRBV30	TRBJ1-2	CAWSGDRGGSYGYTF
NA	TRBV21-1	TRBJ2-7	CASSKDRVDYEQYF
TRBD1	TRBV10-2	TRBJ2-2	CASSESRTGIGELFF
NA	TRBV11-2	TRBJ1-2	CASSRPGMSDGYTF
NA	TRBV23-1	TRBJ2-7	CASNYRNQYF
TRBD2	TRBV7-9	TRBJ2-1	CASSLLAAYNEQFF
TRBD1	TRBV7-9	TRBJ2-1	CASSSDRGRKFF
TRBD1	TRBV7-9	TRBJ2-3	CASSNTGGVTDTQYF
TRBD2	TRBV5-1	TRBJ2-5	CASSPRTSGSIETQYF
TRBD1	TRBV10-2	TRBJ1-5	CASRGQGPNQPQHF
TRBD1	TRBV7-2	TRBJ2-5	CASSLEQGKLVETQYF
NA	TRBV5-6	TRBJ1-4	CASSLKTTNEKLFF
TRBD2	TRBV7-9	TRBJ2-7	CASRPGIKSGRAGEQYF
NA	TRBV2	TRBJ1-1	CASSSGGGGNTEAFF
TRBD1	TRBV23-1	TRBJ1-2	CASSLLLDRVYGYTF
TRBD2	TRBV4-2	TRBJ2-5	CASSQDWASGAMETQYF
TRBD2	TRBV4-2	TRBJ2-7	CASSHGTGTSGSYEQYF
NA	TRBV2	TRBJ2-1	CASSAWGESGNEQFF
TRBD2	TRBV5-1	TRBJ2-1	CASRTGTSTVGEQFF
TRBD1	TRBV7-3	TRBJ2-5	CASSLGTGTSGAQYF
TRBD2	TRBV6-6	TRBJ2-7	CASARASGNIYEQYF
NA	TRBV7-9	TRBJ2-3	CASSTLGNTQYF
NA	TRBV4-1	TRBJ1-5	CASSQGDTFFNQPQHF
TRBD1	TRBV4-3	TRBJ2-3	CASSFGGQGTDTQYF
NA	TRBV28	TRBJ1-2	CAASRGYGYTF
TRBD2	TRBV23-1	TRBJ2-5	CASSQSGVRLAGISNQETQYF
NA	TRBV19	TRBJ1-3	CASSMGNLGNTIYF
NA	TRBV18	TRBJ1-5	CASSPRGDQTQPQHF
NA	TRBV4-1	TRBJ1-1	CASSPRLNTEAFF
NA	TRBV9	TRBJ2-7	CASSVDGRGEQYF
NA	TRBV30	TRBJ2-3	CAWSSIGRGSRDTQYF
NA	TRBV5-4	TRBJ1-1	CASSLDNRVTNTEAFF
TRBD1	TRBV10-2	TRBJ2-2	CASSESGTATGELFF
NA	TRBV6-5	TRBJ1-5	CASSSTSANQPQHF
TRBD2	TRBV9	TRBJ2-3	CASSVTSDSIDTQYF
TRBD2	TRBV7-9	TRBJ2-5	CASSFRTSDQETQYF
NA	TRBV27	TRBJ2-3	CASSLWTGTDTQYF
NA	TRBV7-9	TRBJ2-6	CASSIQGGGANVLTF
NA	TRBV7-2	TRBJ2-2	CASSSSPGQELFF
NA	TRBV18	TRBJ1-5	CASSLSGMDQPQHF
NA	TRBV7-3	TRBJ2-3	CASSLRPGRTDTQYF
TRBD2	TRBV27	TRBJ2-3	CASSEEREPTDTQYF
NA	TRBV7-2	TRBJ1-2	CASSSNRALSGYTF
TRBD2	TRBV7-2	TRBJ2-3	CASSGGLITDTQYF
TRBD1	TRBV18	TRBJ2-5	CASSPAGQGARETQYF
NA	TRBV25-1	TRBJ2-2	CASLDQGGLAGELFF
TRBD1	TRBV6-5	TRBJ1-1	CASRGTGRNTEAFF
TRBD2	TRBV7-2	TRBJ2-5	CASSRGLASGPQETQYF
TRBD2	TRBV6-5	TRBJ2-1	CASETSGITNEQFF
NA	TRBV10-3	TRBJ1-2	CAIGGYGYTF
NA	TRBV4-1	TRBJ2-7	CASSQDRTGYYEQYF